Presented here are 29 T cell receptor beta chains from one specimen sequenced in a study of blood T cell repertoires in COVID-19. TCRdb keeps only in-frame clones here, not all; method: immunoSEQ multiplex PCR. This repertoire shows about 310,000 clones, 85% to 90% found once; its top ten account for roughly 1%. The source material was peripheral blood. Every receptor here comes from a woman between 35 and 50 years old with COVID-19, enrolled during active disease.

The V and J genes are TRBV3-1 (or the pseudogene TRBV3-2) and TRBJ2-5, with TRBD1 as a possible D gene (5 bases). The V and J ends lost 8 bases and 4 bases respectively, with 26 bases between them. The CDR3 consists of 17 residues. CDR1 LGHDT and CDR2 YNNKEL come from the germline V gene (reference sequence). This CDR3 reads CASPTNPDRTEGETQYF. CDR3 DNA: TGTGCCAGCCCGACAAACCCCGACAGAACTGAAGGAGAGACCCAGTACTTC.

The rearrangement uses TRBV5-1 and TRBJ1-5; D ambiguous. The CDR3 totals 16 residues. Germline-derived CDR1 and CDR2 are SGHRS and YFSETQ. Trimming took off 0 bases at V and 7 bases at J, with 17 bases between the two ends. The CDR3 sequence is CASSLVSAAPGQPQHF. DNA of the CDR3: TGCGCCAGCAGCTTGGTGTCGGCAGCCCCCGGGCAGCCCCAGCATTTT. Combining the CDR3 with reference TRBV5-1 and TRBJ1-5 gives the whole variable domain KAGVTQTPRYLIKTRGQQVTLSCSPISGHRSVSWYQQTPGQGLQFLFEYFSETQRNKGNFPGRFSGRQFSNSRSEMNVSTLELGDSALYLCASSLVSAAPGQPQHFGDGTRLSIL.

The V call is TRBV4-1, the J call TRBJ2-7, with D possibly TRBD2 on 5 matching bases. This CDR3 contains 18 residues. Trimming shortened V by 4 bases and J by 9 bases, and 31 bases separated the two germline ends. Germline assignment: CDR1 MGHRA and CDR2 YSYEKL. The CDR3 region is CASSPLISGFPYHYAQYF. The DNA of the CDR3 is TGCGCCAGCAGCCCGCTAATCAGCGGATTCCCCTACCATTATGCGCAGTACTTC.

This sequence joins TRBV12-5 and TRBJ2-1, with D possibly matching TRBD2 (5 bases). V dropped 1 base and J dropped 9 bases, with 10 bases sitting between them. This CDR3 contains 13 residues. Per germline, CDR1 LGHNT and CDR2 FRNRAP. The CDR3 region has the DNA TGTGCTAGTGGTTTGGCGACCGCGGGTGAGCAGTTCTTC. This gives the protein CASGLATAGEQFF. Full variable domain (outside the CDR3, taken from reference TRBV12-5 and TRBJ2-1): DARVTQTPRHKVTEMGQEVTMRCQPILGHNTVFWYRQTMMQGLELLAYFRNRAPLDDSGMPKDRFSAEMPDATLATLKIQPSEPRDSAVYFCASGLATAGEQFFGPGTRLTVL.

The genes are TRBV7-6 and TRBJ2-2, with a tentative D call TRBD1 (6 bases). The CDR3 is 15 residues long. V lost 3 bases and J 6 bases, leaving 14 bases between the germline ends. The germline V gene encodes CDR1 SGHVS and CDR2 FNYEAQ. CDR3: CASSFRAGASGELFF. The CDR3 DNA reads TGTGCCAGCAGCTTTAGGGCAGGGGCATCCGGGGAGCTGTTTTTT.

This chain connects TRBV20-1 to TRBJ1-5; 9 bases are shared with TRBD1. This CDR3 contains 16 residues. CDR1 and CDR2 (germline): DFQATT, SNEGSKA (reference sequence). Germline trimming cut 3 bases from V and 0 bases from J; bases unmatched to any gene: 6. CDR3 in DNA: TGCAGTGCTAGTCAACAGGGGGCGAATAGCAATCAGCCCCAGCATTTT. Protein sequence: CSASQQGANSNQPQHF.

The chain carries TRBV7-2 and TRBJ1-1; D perhaps matches TRBD1 (5 bases). The CDR3 totals 16 residues. CDR1 is SGHTA, CDR2 FQGNSA, per germline. V lost 2 bases and J 2 bases, leaving 15 bases between the germline ends. In nucleotides, the CDR3 is TGTGCCAGCAGCTTAATGTCAGGGCGACCCAACACTGAAGCTTTCTTT. Translation gives CASSLMSGRPNTEAFF.

The J gene is TRBJ2-7, the V gene TRBV5-8; maybe TRBD1 (5 bases). The CDR3 totals 15 residues. Germline CDR1 is SGHTS and CDR2 is YDEGEE. The V end was cut by 0 bases, the J end by 1 base, with 11 bases between. The CDR3 loop reads CASSLGGLTSYEQYF. Written as DNA, the CDR3 is TGTGCCAGCAGCTTGGGGGGCCTTACTTCCTACGAGCAGTACTTC. The entire variable domain, with the rest obtained from reference TRBV5-8 and TRBJ2-7, is as follows: EAGVTQSPTHLIKTRGQQATLRCSPISGHTSVYWYQQALGLGLQFLLWYDEGEERNRGNFPPRFSGRQFPNYSSELNVNALELEDSALYLCASSLGGLTSYEQYFGPGTRLTVT.

The DNA of the CDR3 is TGTGCCAGCTCACCGAGTGCGGGGGCCCGTAATGAAAAACTGTTTTTT. Translation: CASSPSAGARNEKLFF. J is TRBJ1-4 and V is TRBV18, with D possibly matching TRBD1 (6 bases). CDR3 length equals 16 residues. Germline V gene lookup returns CDR1 KGHSH and CDR2 LQKENI. V lost 3 bases and J 4 bases, leaving 15 bases between the germline ends. The whole variable domain, remainder taken from reference TRBV18 and TRBJ1-4, is NAGVMQNPRHLVRRRGQEARLRCSPMKGHSHVYWYRQLPEEGLKFMVYLQKENIIDESGMPKERFSAEFPKEGPSILRIQQVVRGDSAAYFCASSPSAGARNEKLFFGSGTQLSVL.

The chain carries TRBV18 and TRBJ2-2, with D perhaps matching TRBD2 (7 bases). The V gene's germline CDR1 is KGHSH and CDR2 LQKENI. The CDR3 consists of 16 residues. The V end lost 4 bases, the J end lost 5 bases, and 17 bases lay between the germline ends. CDR3 loop: CASSRTTGGSTGELFF. The CDR3 nucleotides are TGTGCCAGCTCACGAACGACAGGCGGGAGTACCGGGGAGCTGTTTTTT.

V usage is TRBV11-2 and J usage is TRBJ1-2, with 8 nucleotides matching TRBD1. J was trimmed by 7 bases and V by 1 base; bases with no gene match: 5. The CDR3 consists of 14 residues. Germline CDR1 is SGHAT and CDR2 is FQNNGV. The CDR3 is CASSLVNRGAGYTF. CDR3 coding DNA: TGTGCCAGCAGCTTAGTAAACAGGGGGGCTGGCTACACCTTC.

The rearrangement uses TRBV7-9 and TRBJ1-1; no reliable D call. This CDR3 comprises 19 residues. CDR1 and CDR2 (germline): SEHNR, FQNEAQ (reference sequence). V lost 0 bases, J lost 4 bases, and 24 bases lay in between. The CDR3: CASSLATARAGDGSTEAFF. The DNA of the CDR3 is TGTGCCAGCAGCTTAGCGACTGCGAGGGCAGGAGATGGGAGCACTGAAGCTTTCTTT.

This clone turned up a few times. The V gene is TRBV3-1 (or the pseudogene TRBV3-2), the J gene TRBJ1-2, with D perhaps TRBD1 (5 bases). This CDR3 region has 14 residues. V lost 4 bases and J 3 bases, leaving 12 bases between the germline ends. CDR1 and CDR2 (germline): LGHDT, YNNKEL (reference sequence). The CDR3 loop reads CASSPRGADYGYTF. The CDR3 coding sequence is TGTGCCAGCAGCCCCCGTGGGGCCGACTATGGCTACACCTTC.

The chain combines TRBV29-1 with TRBJ2-1, with D perhaps TRBD2 (5 bases). Trimming took 7 bases from V and 8 from J, leaving 18 bases between them. This CDR3 is built from 13 residues. The V gene's germline CDR1 is SQVTM and CDR2 ANQGSEA. The CDR3 region has the DNA TGCAGCGGTCGTCGGGGAATCGTCGATGAGCAGTTCTTC. It is translated as CSGRRGIVDEQFF.

This chain joins TRBV3-1 (or the pseudogene TRBV3-2) and TRBJ1-3; possible D gene TRBD1, 6 bases. CDR1 and CDR2 (germline): LGHDT, YNNKEL (reference sequence). V shed 3 bases and J shed 0 bases, with 18 bases lying between them. The CDR3 consists of 18 residues. The CDR3 reads CASSHGRGGPNSGNTIYF. The CDR3 DNA sequence: TGTGCCAGCAGCCACGGGCGGGGGGGCCCTAACTCTGGAAACACCATATATTTT.

V and J are TRBV28 and TRBJ1-1; the D gene is possibly TRBD1 (6 bases). The CDR3 is 14 amino acids. In germline, CDR1 is MDHEN, CDR2 SYDVKM. V was clipped by 3 bases and J by 6 bases, with 14 bases between them. CDR3 in amino acids: CASSFRGTPPEAFF. CDR3 DNA: TGTGCCAGCAGTTTCAGGGGAACCCCTCCTGAAGCTTTCTTT.

In this sample, this clone turned up a few times. The rearrangement links TRBV18 to TRBJ2-7, with D perhaps TRBD2 (5 bases). V shed 6 bases and J shed 2 bases, with 20 bases lying between them. The germline gives CDR1 KGHSH, CDR2 LQKENI. CDR3 size: 16 residues. This chain's CDR3 is CASSRYSGSGTYEQYF. DNA of the CDR3: TGTGCCAGCTCCCGGTACTCCGGCAGCGGAACCTACGAGCAGTACTTC. Complete variable domain (other parts from reference TRBV18 and TRBJ2-7): NAGVMQNPRHLVRRRGQEARLRCSPMKGHSHVYWYRQLPEEGLKFMVYLQKENIIDESGMPKERFSAEFPKEGPSILRIQQVVRGDSAAYFCASSRYSGSGTYEQYFGPGTRLTVT.

The rearrangement links TRBV6-5 to TRBJ1-1; 7 bases are shared with TRBD1. The CDR3 is 15 residues long. Germline lookup yields CDR1 MNHEY and CDR2 SVGAGI. The V gene end was trimmed by 1 base and the J gene end by 5 bases; junction bases not matched to a gene: 7. The CDR3 loop is CASSYYTGVGTEAFF. Written as DNA, the CDR3 is TGTGCCAGCAGTTACTACACAGGGGTGGGGACTGAAGCTTTCTTT.

CDR3 nucleotides: TGTGCCAGCAGCCCACCTACAGGGTTCAGGGCCTCTACTGAAGCTTTCTTT. Its protein product is CASSPPTGFRASTEAFF. The chain uses TRBV3-1 (or the pseudogene TRBV3-2) and TRBJ1-1, with D perhaps matching TRBD1 (6 bases). V gave up 4 bases and J gave up 5 bases, with 23 bases separating them. Germline V gives CDR1 LGHDT, CDR2 YNNKEL (reference sequence). The CDR3 spans 17 residues.

This chain joins TRBV2 and TRBJ2-7; 9 nucleotides line up with TRBD1. The V gene's germline CDR1 is SNHLY and CDR2 FYNNEI. V lost 8 bases, J lost 4 bases, and 6 bases stayed unmatched. This CDR3 contains 13 residues. CDR3 region: CASLGQGLYEQYF. The DNA for the CDR3 is TGTGCCAGCTTGGGACAGGGCCTTTACGAGCAGTACTTC.

The V and J genes are TRBV7-2 and TRBJ2-5; 10 positions agree with TRBD2. Germline trimming cut 4 bases from V and 7 bases from J; bases unmatched to any gene: 9. The length of the CDR3 is 15 residues. Germline V gives CDR1 SGHTA, CDR2 FQGNSA. The CDR3 is CASSSSLAGERTQYF. As DNA, the CDR3 is TGTGCCAGCAGCTCCAGCCTAGCGGGGGAAAGGACCCAGTACTTC.

The chain carries TRBV19 and TRBJ1-6; weak D call: TRBD1 (5 bases). V shed 5 bases and J shed 13 bases, with 15 bases lying between them. Germline V lookup: CDR1 LNHDA, CDR2 SQIVND (reference sequence). The CDR3 loop spans 13 amino acids. Here the CDR3 reads CASSPPQASPLHF. The CDR3 coding sequence is TGTGCCAGTAGTCCCCCACAGGCCTCGCCCCTCCACTTT.

CDR3 protein: CASSPNNRGFGEQYF. The DNA of the CDR3 is TGTGCCAGCTCACCTAATAACAGGGGGTTTGGCGAGCAGTACTTC. The V call is TRBV18, the J call TRBJ2-7; 8 positions agree with TRBD1. Germline values: CDR1 KGHSH, CDR2 LQKENI. The CDR3 runs 15 residues. V was pared by 3 bases and J by 6 bases, with 10 bases of the junction left unmatched.

The table lists this clone with a count of one. This chain links TRBV5-1 with TRBJ1-2, with TRBD1 identical over 8 bases. Germline trimming cut 1 base from V and 4 bases from J; bases unmatched to any gene: 9. The CDR3 spans 16 residues. Germline CDR1 reads SGHRS; CDR2 reads YFSETQ. The CDR3 region has the DNA TGCGCCAGCAGCTTGACGATCGCCGGGACAGGCTATGGCTACACCTTC. Residues: CASSLTIAGTGYGYTF.

The V and J genes are TRBV5-1 and TRBJ2-2; 7 bases line up with TRBD1. Germline trimming cut 1 base from V and 4 bases from J; bases unmatched to any gene: 13. Germline CDR1 is SGHRS and CDR2 is YFSETQ. The CDR3 length is 18 residues. As DNA, the CDR3 is TGCGCCAGCAGCTTGAACGCTCTAGCAGGGGGATCCACCGGGGAGCTGTTTTTT. The encoded protein is CASSLNALAGGSTGELFF.

J is TRBJ2-7 and V is TRBV11-3; the D gene is possibly TRBD1 (5 bases). There are 13 residues in the CDR3. The ends were cut back, 4 bases at V and 3 bases at J, with 10 bases in the middle. The germline CDR1 and CDR2 sequences are SGHNT and YENEEA. CDR3 coding DNA: TGTGCCAGCAGCTCCCTTGACAGCTACGAGCAGTACTTC. As protein: CASSSLDSYEQYF. The whole variable domain, filled in from reference TRBV11-3 and TRBJ2-7, reads EAGVVQSPRYKIIEKKQPVAFWCNPISGHNTLYWYLQNLGQGPELLIRYENEEAVDDSQLPKDRFSAERLKGVDSTLKIQPAELGDSAVYLCASSSLDSYEQYFGPGTRLTVT.

The V gene is TRBV29-1, the J gene TRBJ1-1; D not certain. Germline-derived CDR1 and CDR2 are SQVTM and ANQGSEA. This CDR3 is built from 12 residues. V was clipped by 5 bases and J by 1 base, with 8 bases between them. CDR3 sequence: CSVRRSNTEAFF. The CDR3 DNA follows: TGCAGCGTTCGGAGGTCGAACACTGAAGCTTTCTTT.

CDR3: CASSLSGTSGYEQYF. The CDR3 DNA reads as TGCGCCAGCAGCCTTTCCGGGACTAGCGGTTACGAGCAGTACTTC. J is TRBJ2-7 and V is TRBV10-2; 11 nucleotides agree with TRBD2. The germline CDR1 and CDR2 sequences are WSHSY and SAAADI. The CDR3 consists of 15 residues. Losses at the gene ends were 6 bases for V and 4 bases for J; bases not matched to a gene: 8.

This clone came up a few times. The chain employs TRBV5-4 and TRBJ2-1, with a weak D call TRBD2 (6 bases). CDR3 length equals 13 residues. Trimming pared 4 bases from V and 8 bases from J, leaving 13 bases between. CDR1 and CDR2 (germline): SGHNT, YYREEE (reference sequence). The CDR3 DNA sequence: TGTGCCAGCAGCCGGGGACTTTACGATGAGCAGTTCTTC. Translating it yields CASSRGLYDEQFF.